This TCR beta chain was captured in a study of CD8+CD57+ T cells in acquired aplastic anemia. Study-wide background: On average, sorted CD4+ and CD8+ cells gave 2.5 to 4 ug of DNA.

Details on this clonotype: What it binds is not known.

TCR beta VDJ and CDR3 profiles were obtained from a genomic DNA template. TCRdb analysed the reads with MiXCR anew, one entry per CDR3 protein. The sample lists some 150,000 distinct CDR3 sequences, less than 45% occurring once. The CDR3 is made up of 14 amino acids. V was cut by 0 bases and J by 3 bases, with 7 bases left in between. Germline-derived CDR1 and CDR2 are LNHNV and YYDKDF (reference sequence). Study-wide findings and caveats: Patients shared some 29 CD8+ CDR3 sequences with controls. Controls did not differ significantly from patients in CD8+ Simpson's diversity.

The chain uses TRBV15 and TRBJ2-3; D gene unclear. The sample comprised sorted CD4+, CD8+, or CD8+CD57+ T cells (not recorded which) from PBMCs. The source is a human donor in good health, serving as a control. CDR3 sequence (DNA): TGTGCCACCAGCAGAGATAAGGCTACAGATACGCAGTATTTT. Amino acids: CATSRDKATDTQYF.